The clone carrying this T cell receptor (beta chain) has only a few counts. This CDR3 has 16 amino acids. CDR1 and CDR2 from the germline V gene are SGHDT and YYEEEE. The trim removed 3 bases at V and 3 bases at J, leaving 6 bases unmatched. Original handling: Amplification of reference gene primers provided the estimated nucleated cell counts. Here immunoSEQ multiplex PCR was the method, and the copy in TCRdb shows in-frame clones only, minus some. Clone size and V and J calls were adopted from that table, with D and trimming inferred from the DNA. The table records over 80,000 clones, 65% to 90% of them present only once. These data originate in a study of blood T cell repertoires in COVID-19. Study overall: The United States, Italy and Spain were the sources of the acute and convalescent COVID-19 samples. T cells, B-cell-depleted T cells, or PBMCs supplied cDNA or gDNA.

The genes are TRBV5-6 and TRBJ1-4, with 9 bases identical to TRBD1. Sequenced material: peripheral blood. The TCR sequence derives from a man at least 80 years old with active or convalescent COVID-19. The CDR3 loop reads CASSSIQGAANEKLFF. CDR3 nucleotide sequence: TGTGCCAGCAGCTCAATACAGGGGGCAGCTAATGAAAAACTGTTTTTT.